These 15 T cell receptor beta chains share one sample of origin, sequenced in a study of technical replicates of blood from a handful of donors. TCRdb keeps only in-frame clones here, not all; method: immunoSEQ multiplex PCR. The sample lists around 80,000 clones; 93% were seen once. Input material: T cells isolated from PBMCs. Receptor source: a human donor in good health.

This chain uses TRBV28 with TRBJ2-1, with 15 bases that match TRBD2. The V and J ends lost 6 bases and 0 bases, in that order; junction bases with no gene match: 15. CDR1 MDHEN and CDR2 SYDVKM come from the germline V gene. The CDR3 extends over 21 amino acids. CDR3 nucleotides: TGTGCCAGCAGCCGGACTAGCGGGAGGGCCAAATCCATCAGCTCCTACAATGAGCAGTTCTTC. Its protein is CASSRTSGRAKSISSYNEQFF.

The chain uses TRBV28 and TRBJ1-5, with TRBD1 matching over 7 bases. The germline CDR1 and CDR2 sequences are MDHEN and SYDVKM. The J segment lost 5 bases and the V segment lost 6 bases, leaving 10 bases of the junction unmatched. CDR3 length: 15 residues. The CDR3 DNA reads TGTGCCAGCAGGTCCGGGACAGCGAGCTATCAGCCCCAGCATTTT. Its translation is CASRSGTASYQPQHF. Variable domain in full (rest from reference TRBV28 and TRBJ1-5): DVKVTQSSRYLVKRTGEKVFLECVQDMDHENMFWYRQDPGLGLRLIYFSYDVKMKEKGDIPEGYSVSREKKERFSLILESASTNQTSMYLCASRSGTASYQPQHFGDGTRLSIL.

V gene TRBV7-9 combines with J gene TRBJ2-5; TRBD1 might be the D (5 bases). V lost 5 bases and J 0 bases, leaving 13 bases between the germline ends. The germline V gene has CDR1 SEHNR and CDR2 FQNEAQ (reference sequence). This CDR3 contains 15 residues. CDR3 DNA: TGTGCCAGCAGCCCTCCATCGACAGACCAAGAGACCCAGTACTTC. Its protein is CASSPPSTDQETQYF.

This clone was seen a single time. The chain links TRBV9 to TRBJ2-5, with D maybe TRBD2 (6 bases). V was clipped by 0 bases and J by 0 bases, with 18 bases between them. Germline V gene sequence: CDR1 SGDLS, CDR2 YYNGEE. CDR3 length equals 18 residues. CDR3 nucleotides: TGTGCCAGCAGCGTAGAGTCCCCGCACGGGGGATACCAAGAGACCCAGTACTTC. This sequence encodes CASSVESPHGGYQETQYF.

The chain uses TRBV10-2 and TRBJ1-6; D uncertain. In germline, CDR1 is WSHSY, CDR2 SAAADI. The CDR3 sequence is 13 residues long. V lost 0 bases and J lost 7, with 4 bases in between. The CDR3 DNA follows: TGCGCCAGCAGTGAGTCCTCGAATTCACCCCTCCACTTT. This gives the protein CASSESSNSPLHF.

The sample holds one count of this clone. The chain has TRBV28 and TRBJ2-1, with 10 nucleotides matching TRBD2. V shed 5 bases, J shed 5 bases, and the junction held 9 bases outside the gene matches. The CDR3 spans 16 residues. Germline loops: CDR1 MDHEN, CDR2 SYDVKM. The CDR3 reads CASSHPGLAKNNEQFF. The DNA of the CDR3 is TGTGCCAGCAGTCATCCGGGACTAGCGAAGAACAATGAGCAGTTCTTC.

This chain uses TRBV7-9 with TRBJ2-7, with 7 positions matching TRBD1. V lost 2 bases and J lost 4; bases outside the gene matches: 11. This CDR3 is 16 amino acids long. The germline CDR1 and CDR2 sequences are SEHNR and FQNEAQ (reference sequence). In DNA form, the CDR3 reads TGTGCCAGCAGCTTATTTAAGGCAGGGGGTGCTTACGAGCAGTACTTC. It yields the protein CASSLFKAGGAYEQYF.

The chain joins TRBV28 to TRBJ1-3; D is unresolved. Germline V gene sequence: CDR1 MDHEN, CDR2 SYDVKM. The V end was cut by 7 bases, the J end by 2 bases, with 15 bases between. The CDR3 has 15 residues. CDR3 coding DNA: TGTGCCAGCAACCCGCGAACGGTAACTGGAAACACCATATATTTT. This encodes CASNPRTVTGNTIYF.

V usage is TRBV2 and J usage is TRBJ2-7; D may be TRBD1 (5 bases). The CDR3 runs 14 residues. Deletions cut 3 bases from V and 4 bases from J, with 13 bases between. In germline, CDR1 is SNHLY, CDR2 FYNNEI. CDR3 loop: CASSDDSSQYEQYF. For the CDR3, the DNA is TGTGCCAGCAGTGACGACAGCTCGCAGTACGAGCAGTACTTC.

The chain is built from TRBV2 and TRBJ2-5, with 8 positions matching TRBD1. The germline V gene has CDR1 SNHLY and CDR2 FYNNEI. The CDR3 runs to 15 residues. The V and J ends lost 5 bases and 4 bases, in that order; junction bases with no gene match: 9. CDR3 region: CASSFLQGGGETQYF. The CDR3 DNA follows: TGTGCCAGCAGTTTCCTACAGGGGGGCGGAGAGACCCAGTACTTC.

This clone was detected once. V is TRBV28 and J is TRBJ2-7; 11 bases agree with TRBD2. Per germline, CDR1 MDHEN and CDR2 SYDVKM. V lost 7 bases and J lost 3; bases outside the gene matches: 5. There are 14 residues in the CDR3. The CDR3 region is CASNPLAGDYEQYF. For the CDR3, the DNA is TGTGCCAGCAATCCACTAGCGGGAGACTACGAGCAGTACTTC.

This clone was seen once. The genes are TRBV7-8 and TRBJ2-1; weak D call: TRBD2 (6 bases). V was shortened by 3 bases and J by 4 bases, with 13 bases between the two germline ends. The CDR3 is made up of 15 amino acids. Germline V gene sequence: CDR1 SGHVS, CDR2 FQNEAQ. Written as DNA, the CDR3 is TGTGCCAGCAGCTTGCAGGATAGCGGATACAATGAGCAGTTCTTC. Its protein product is CASSLQDSGYNEQFF.

The J gene is TRBJ1-2, the V gene TRBV27; D may be TRBD1 (5 bases). The V gene lost 5 bases and the J gene lost 3 bases, with 13 bases spanning the gap. There are 14 residues in the CDR3. Germline-derived CDR1 and CDR2 are MNHEY and SMNVEV (reference sequence). The CDR3 sequence: CASSVQGTDYGYTF. In nucleotides, the CDR3 is TGTGCCAGCAGTGTACAAGGGACTGACTATGGCTACACCTTC.

The chain is built from TRBV16 and TRBJ2-5, with 12 bases fitting TRBD1. V shed 0 bases and J 5 bases; nucleotides not matched to a gene: 4. The germline V gene has CDR1 KGHSY and CDR2 FQNENV. The CDR3 covers 16 residues. In DNA form, the CDR3 reads TGTGCCAGCAGCCAATCGCGGGACAGGGGGCTTGAGACCCAGTACTTC. Its translation is CASSQSRDRGLETQYF. Using reference TRBV16 and TRBJ2-5 for the parts outside the CDR3, the full variable domain is GEEVAQTPKHLVRGEGQKAKLYCAPIKGHSYVFWYQQVLKNEFKFLISFQNENVFDETGMPKERFSAKCLPNSPCSLEIQATKLEDSAVYFCASSQSRDRGLETQYFGPGTRLLVL.

The V gene is TRBV11-2, the J gene TRBJ1-5; D might be TRBD1 (6 bases). This CDR3 comprises 17 residues. Looked up from germline, CDR1 is SGHAT and CDR2 is FQNNGV. The V and J ends lost 5 bases and 0 bases respectively, with 17 bases between them. The CDR3 DNA reads as TGTGCCAGCAGCGCAATTCAGGGGTTTTTTAGCAATCAGCCCCAGCATTTT. This sequence encodes CASSAIQGFFSNQPQHF.